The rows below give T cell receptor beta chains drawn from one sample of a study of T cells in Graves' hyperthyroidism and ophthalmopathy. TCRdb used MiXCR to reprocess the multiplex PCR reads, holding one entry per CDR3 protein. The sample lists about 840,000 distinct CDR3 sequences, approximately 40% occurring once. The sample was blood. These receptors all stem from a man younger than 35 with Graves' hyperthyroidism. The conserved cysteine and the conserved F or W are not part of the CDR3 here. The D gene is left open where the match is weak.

ASSLMTSGTDPYEQY | TRBD2 | TRBV7-9
ASSSERGFYEQY | TRBD2 | TRBV9
AGGTSGDSYEQY | TRBD2 | TRBV10-3
ASSSALYRGETQY | - | TRBV7-9
ASSPIGRGGRDTQY | TRBD2 | TRBV4-1
ASSEAYANEQY | - | TRBV25-1
ASSEVGLAGNTIY | - | TRBV6-1
ASSLDRDGYT | TRBD1 | TRBV7-9
ASSRDRSNTGELF | - | TRBV5-4
ASSALGRTLCGYT | - | TRBV9
ASSQDWRGGRPQH | - | TRBV4-3
ASSDTGWEAF | - | TRBV2
ASSLLGTATSYEQY | TRBD1 | TRBV7-2
ASSRLPPERSQPQH | - | TRBV12-3/TRBV12-4
ASSAAIQETQY | - | TRBV2
ASSSDAGTGGFYEQY | TRBD1 | TRBV7-9
ASSVVGTGD | TRBD1 | TRBV9
ASSLGGQGRQETQY | TRBD1 | TRBV5-1
ASIRTVMDTEAF | - | TRBV19
ASSRGDRGHTGELF | TRBD1 | TRBV7-9
ASSLATGTQETQY | - | TRBV11-2
SVEWEGAEAF | - | TRBV29-1